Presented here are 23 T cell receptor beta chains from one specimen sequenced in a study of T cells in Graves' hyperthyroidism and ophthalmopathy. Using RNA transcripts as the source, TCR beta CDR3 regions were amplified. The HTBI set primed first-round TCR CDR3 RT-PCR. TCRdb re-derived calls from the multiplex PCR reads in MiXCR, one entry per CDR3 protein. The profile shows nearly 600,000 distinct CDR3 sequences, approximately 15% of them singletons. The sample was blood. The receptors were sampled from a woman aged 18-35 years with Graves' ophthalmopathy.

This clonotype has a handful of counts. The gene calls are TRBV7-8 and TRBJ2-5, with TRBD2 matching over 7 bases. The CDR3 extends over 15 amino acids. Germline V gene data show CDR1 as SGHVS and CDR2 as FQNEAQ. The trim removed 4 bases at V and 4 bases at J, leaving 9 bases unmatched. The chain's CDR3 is CASSSPREDRETQYF. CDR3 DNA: TGTGCCAGCAGCTCCCCCCGGGAGGATCGAGAGACCCAGTACTTC.

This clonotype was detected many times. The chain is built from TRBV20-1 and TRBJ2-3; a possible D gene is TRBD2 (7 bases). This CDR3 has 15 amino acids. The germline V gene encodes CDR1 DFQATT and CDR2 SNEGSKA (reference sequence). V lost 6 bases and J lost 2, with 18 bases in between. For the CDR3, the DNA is TGCAGTGCCCCTCGGGGGAGGGGGATCACAGATACGCAGTATTTT. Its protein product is CSAPRGRGITDTQYF.

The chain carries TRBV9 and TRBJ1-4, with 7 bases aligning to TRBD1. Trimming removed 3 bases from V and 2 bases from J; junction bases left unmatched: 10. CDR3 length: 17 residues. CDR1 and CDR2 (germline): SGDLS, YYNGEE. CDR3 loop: CASSALTGMGTNEKLFF. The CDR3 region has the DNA TGTGCCAGCAGCGCCTTGACAGGGATGGGGACTAATGAAAAACTGTTTTTT.

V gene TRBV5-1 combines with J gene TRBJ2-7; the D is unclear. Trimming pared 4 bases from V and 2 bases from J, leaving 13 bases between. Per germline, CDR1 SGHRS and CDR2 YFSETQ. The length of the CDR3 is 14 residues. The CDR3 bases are TGCGCCAGCAGCCAGACAAGGATAGCCTACGAGCAGTACTTC. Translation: CASSQTRIAYEQYF.

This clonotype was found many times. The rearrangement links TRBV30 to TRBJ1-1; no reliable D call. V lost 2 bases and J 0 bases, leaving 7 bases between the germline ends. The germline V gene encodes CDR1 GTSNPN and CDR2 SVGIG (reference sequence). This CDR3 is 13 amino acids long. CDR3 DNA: TGTGCCTGGAGTTTGGGCCTGAACACTGAAGCTTTCTTT. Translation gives CAWSLGLNTEAFF.

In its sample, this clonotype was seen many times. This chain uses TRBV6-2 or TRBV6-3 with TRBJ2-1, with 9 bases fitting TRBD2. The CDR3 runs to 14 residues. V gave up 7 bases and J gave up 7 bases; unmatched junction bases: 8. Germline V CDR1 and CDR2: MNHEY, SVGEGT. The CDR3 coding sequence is TGTGCCAGCACTCTAGCGGGAACACTGAATGAGCAGTTCTTC. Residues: CASTLAGTLNEQFF.

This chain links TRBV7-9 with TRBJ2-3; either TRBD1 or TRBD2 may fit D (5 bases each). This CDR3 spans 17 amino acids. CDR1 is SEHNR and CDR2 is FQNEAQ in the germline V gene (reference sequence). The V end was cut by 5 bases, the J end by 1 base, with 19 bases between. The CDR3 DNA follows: TGTGCCAGCAGCCCCAGCCGGGACCCCCGGGGCACAGATACGCAGTATTTT. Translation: CASSPSRDPRGTDTQYF.

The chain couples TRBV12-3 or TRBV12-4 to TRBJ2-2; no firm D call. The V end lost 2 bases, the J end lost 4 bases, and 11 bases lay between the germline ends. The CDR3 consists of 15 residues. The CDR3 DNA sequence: TGTGCCAGCAGTTTAATCCAGCGAGGCACCGGGGAGCTGTTTTTT. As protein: CASSLIQRGTGELFF.

The CDR3 loop reads CSARDRVGADTQYF. DNA for the CDR3: TGCAGTGCTAGGGACAGGGTAGGGGCAGATACGCAGTATTTT. J is TRBJ2-3 and V is TRBV20-1, with 8 bases identical to TRBD1. CDR3 length: 14 amino acids. Germline values: CDR1 DFQATT, CDR2 SNEGSKA (reference sequence). Germline trimming cut 3 bases from V and 4 bases from J; bases unmatched to any gene: 6.

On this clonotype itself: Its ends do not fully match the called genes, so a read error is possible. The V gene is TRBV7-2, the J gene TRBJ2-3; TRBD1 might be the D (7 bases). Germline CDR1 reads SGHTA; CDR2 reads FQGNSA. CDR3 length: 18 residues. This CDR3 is CASSQVTEGAGPTDTQYF. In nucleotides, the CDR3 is TGCGCCAGCAGCCAAGTGACCGAGGGGGCGGGGCCCACAGATACGCAGTATTTT.

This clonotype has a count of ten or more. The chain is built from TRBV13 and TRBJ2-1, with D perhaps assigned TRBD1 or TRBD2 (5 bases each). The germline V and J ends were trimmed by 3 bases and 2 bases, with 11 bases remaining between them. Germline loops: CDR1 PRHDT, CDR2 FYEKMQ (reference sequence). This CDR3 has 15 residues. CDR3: CASSLGDRTYNEQFF. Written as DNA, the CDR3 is TGTGCCAGCAGCTTGGGGGATCGTACCTACAATGAGCAGTTCTTC. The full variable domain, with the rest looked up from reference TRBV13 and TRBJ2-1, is AAGVIQSPRHLIKEKRETATLKCYPIPRHDTVYWYQQGPGQDPQFLISFYEKMQSDKGSIPDRFSAQQFSDYHSELNMSSLELGDSALYFCASSLGDRTYNEQFFGPGTRLTVL.

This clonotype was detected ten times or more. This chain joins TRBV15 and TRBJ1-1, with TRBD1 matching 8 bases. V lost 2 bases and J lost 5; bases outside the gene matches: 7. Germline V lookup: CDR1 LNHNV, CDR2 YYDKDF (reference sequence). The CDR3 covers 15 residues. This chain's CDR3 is CATSRPTTGDTEAFF. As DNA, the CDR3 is TGTGCCACCAGCAGACCAACGACAGGGGATACTGAAGCTTTCTTT.

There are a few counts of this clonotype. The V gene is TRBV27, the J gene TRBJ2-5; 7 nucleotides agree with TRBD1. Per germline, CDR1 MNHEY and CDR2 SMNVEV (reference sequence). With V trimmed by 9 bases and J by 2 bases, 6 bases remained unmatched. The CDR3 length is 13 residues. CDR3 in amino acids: CASWTGGQETQYF. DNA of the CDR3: TGTGCCAGTTGGACAGGTGGGCAAGAGACCCAGTACTTC.

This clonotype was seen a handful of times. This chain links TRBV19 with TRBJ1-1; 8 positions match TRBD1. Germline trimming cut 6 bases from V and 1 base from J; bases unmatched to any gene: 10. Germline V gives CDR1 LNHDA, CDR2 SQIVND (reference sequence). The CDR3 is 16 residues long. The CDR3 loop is CASSALIQGGNTEAFF. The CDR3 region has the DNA TGTGCCAGTAGCGCTTTGATACAGGGGGGGAACACTGAAGCTTTCTTT.

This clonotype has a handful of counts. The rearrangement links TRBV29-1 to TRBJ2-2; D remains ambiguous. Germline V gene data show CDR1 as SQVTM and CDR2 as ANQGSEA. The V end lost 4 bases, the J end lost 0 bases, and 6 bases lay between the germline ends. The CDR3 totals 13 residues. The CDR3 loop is CSVATPNTGELFF. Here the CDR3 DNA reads TGCAGCGTTGCGACACCGAACACCGGGGAGCTGTTTTTT.

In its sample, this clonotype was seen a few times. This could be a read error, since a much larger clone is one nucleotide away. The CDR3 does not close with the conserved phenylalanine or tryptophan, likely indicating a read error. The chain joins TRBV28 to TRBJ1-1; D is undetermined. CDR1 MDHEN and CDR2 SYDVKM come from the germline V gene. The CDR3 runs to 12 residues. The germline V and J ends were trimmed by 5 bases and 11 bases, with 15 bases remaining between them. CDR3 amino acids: CASSLGDMNAFL. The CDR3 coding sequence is TGTGCCAGCAGTCTCGGTGATATGAATGCTTTCCTT.

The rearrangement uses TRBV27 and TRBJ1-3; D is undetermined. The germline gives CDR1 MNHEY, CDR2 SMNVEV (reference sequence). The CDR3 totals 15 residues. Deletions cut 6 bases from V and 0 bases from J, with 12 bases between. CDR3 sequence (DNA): TGTGCCAGCAGCGATTATTGGAGCTCTGGAAACACCATATATTTT. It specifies CASSDYWSSGNTIYF.

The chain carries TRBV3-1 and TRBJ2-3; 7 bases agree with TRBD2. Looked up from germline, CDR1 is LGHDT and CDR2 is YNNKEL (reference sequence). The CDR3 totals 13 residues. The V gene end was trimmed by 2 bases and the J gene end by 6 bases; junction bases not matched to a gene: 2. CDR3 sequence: CASSQNGRDTQYF. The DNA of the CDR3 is TGTGCCAGCAGCCAAAACGGGAGGGATACGCAGTATTTT.

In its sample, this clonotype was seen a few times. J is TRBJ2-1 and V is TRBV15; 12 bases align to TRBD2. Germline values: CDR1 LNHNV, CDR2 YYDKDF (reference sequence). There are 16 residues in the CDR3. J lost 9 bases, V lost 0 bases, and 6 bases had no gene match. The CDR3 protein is CATSRDPSGRAGEQFF. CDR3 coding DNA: TGTGCCACCAGCAGAGATCCTAGCGGGAGGGCCGGTGAGCAGTTCTTC.

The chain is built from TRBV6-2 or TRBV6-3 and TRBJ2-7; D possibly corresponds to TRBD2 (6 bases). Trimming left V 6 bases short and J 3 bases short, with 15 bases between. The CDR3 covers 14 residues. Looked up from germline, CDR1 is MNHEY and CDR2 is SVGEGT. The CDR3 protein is CASRPGGGNYEQYF. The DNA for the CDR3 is TGTGCCAGCAGACCCGGGGGAGGTAACTACGAGCAGTACTTC.

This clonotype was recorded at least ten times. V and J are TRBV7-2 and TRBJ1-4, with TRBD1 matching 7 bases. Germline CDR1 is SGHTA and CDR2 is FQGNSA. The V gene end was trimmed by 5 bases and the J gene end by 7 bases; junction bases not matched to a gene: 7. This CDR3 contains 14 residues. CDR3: CASSRRQGPEKLFF. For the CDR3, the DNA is TGTGCCAGCAGCCGTCGACAGGGACCTGAAAAACTGTTTTTT.

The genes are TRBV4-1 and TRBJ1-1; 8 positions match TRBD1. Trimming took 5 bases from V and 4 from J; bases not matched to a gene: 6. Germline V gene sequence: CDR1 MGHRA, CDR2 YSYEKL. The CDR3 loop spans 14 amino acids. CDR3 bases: TGCGCCAGCAGCGCGACCCAGGGGGCCACTGAAGCTTTCTTT. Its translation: CASSATQGATEAFF.

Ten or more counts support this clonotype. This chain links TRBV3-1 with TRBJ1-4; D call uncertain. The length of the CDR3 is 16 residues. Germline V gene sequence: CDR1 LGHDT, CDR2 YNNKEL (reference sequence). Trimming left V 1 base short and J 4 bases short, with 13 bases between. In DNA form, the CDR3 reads TGTGCCAGCAGCCAAGTTCGACGGGCCCTTAATGAAAAACTGTTTTTT. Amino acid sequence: CASSQVRRALNEKLFF.